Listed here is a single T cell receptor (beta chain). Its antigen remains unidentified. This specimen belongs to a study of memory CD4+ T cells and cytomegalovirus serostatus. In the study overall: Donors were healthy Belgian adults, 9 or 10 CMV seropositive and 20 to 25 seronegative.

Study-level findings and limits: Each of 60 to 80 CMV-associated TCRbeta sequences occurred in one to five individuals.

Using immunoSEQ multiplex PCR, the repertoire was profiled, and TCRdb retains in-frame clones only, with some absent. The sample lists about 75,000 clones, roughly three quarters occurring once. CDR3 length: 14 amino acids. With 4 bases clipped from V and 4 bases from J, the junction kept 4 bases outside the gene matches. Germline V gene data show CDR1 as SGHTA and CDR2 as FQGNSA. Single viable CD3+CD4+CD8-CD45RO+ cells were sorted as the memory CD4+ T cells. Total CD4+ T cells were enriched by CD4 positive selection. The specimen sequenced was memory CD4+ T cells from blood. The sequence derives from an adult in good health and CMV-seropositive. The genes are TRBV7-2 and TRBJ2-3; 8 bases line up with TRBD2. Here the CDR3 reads CASSSGLAADTQYF. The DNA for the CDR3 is TGTGCCAGCAGCTCAGGACTAGCAGCAGATACGCAGTATTTT.